Given below is one T cell receptor beta chain in context. As yet, its antigen is unknown. PCR primers comprised 60 Vbeta and 13 Jbeta primers. Data came from immunoSEQ multiplex PCR; TCRdb stores just in-frame clones and leaves some out. The repertoire table contains approximately 110,000 clones. There were likely unrecorded immune exposures, though donors were nominally healthy when sampled. V was clipped by 4 bases and J by 6 bases, with 19 bases between them. From germline, CDR1 is SGHRS and CDR2 YFSETQ. The CDR3 spans 16 residues. The data were obtained in a study of cytomegalovirus exposure and HLA in healthy donors. General study points: In a later analysis, donors in an Asian-associated ancestry cluster reportedly had fewer N-insertions in productive TCRs than the cohort mean. When analyzed later, the rates of TCR association showed variation by HLA locus, with DRB1 the most and HLA-C the fewest.

This sequence originates from a middle-aged man in good health and CMV-seronegative. This chain links TRBV5-1 with TRBJ2-2; TRBD1 might be the D (6 bases). Sequences were obtained from PBMCs. DNA for the CDR3: TGCGCCAGCAGCCCATTACAGGGTTTTCGTGCCGGGGAGCTGTTTTTT. Translated, it gives CASSPLQGFRAGELFF.